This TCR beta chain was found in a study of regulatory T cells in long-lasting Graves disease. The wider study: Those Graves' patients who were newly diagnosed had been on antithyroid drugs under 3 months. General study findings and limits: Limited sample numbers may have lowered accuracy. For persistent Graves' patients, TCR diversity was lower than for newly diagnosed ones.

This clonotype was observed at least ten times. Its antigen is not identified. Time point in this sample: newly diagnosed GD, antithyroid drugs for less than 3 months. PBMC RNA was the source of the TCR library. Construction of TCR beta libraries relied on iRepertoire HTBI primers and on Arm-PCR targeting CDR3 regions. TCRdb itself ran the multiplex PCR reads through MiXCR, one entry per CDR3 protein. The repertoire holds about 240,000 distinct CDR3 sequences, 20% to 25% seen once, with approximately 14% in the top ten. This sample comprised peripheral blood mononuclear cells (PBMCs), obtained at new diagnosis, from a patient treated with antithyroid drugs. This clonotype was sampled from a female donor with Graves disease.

The CDR3: CASREGYTEAFF. CDR3 coding DNA: TGTGCCAGCAGGGAGGGATACACTGAAGCTTTCTTT. This chain links TRBV6-2 or TRBV6-3 with TRBJ1-1; no definite D call. This CDR3 has 12 amino acids. Germline V lookup: CDR1 MNHEY, CDR2 SVGEGT. Trimming removed 6 bases from V and 3 bases from J, with 8 bases in between.